Shown below are 8 T cell receptor beta chains from a single sample sequenced in a study of blood T cell repertoires in COVID-19. The table came from immunoSEQ multiplex PCR; TCRdb's copy has only in-frame clones and leaves some out. The data show approximately 270,000 clones, under 85% seen once. The sample was peripheral blood. Receptors originate from a human donor with COVID-19, enrolled during active disease. The donor label of this sample is uncertain.

The chain employs TRBV20-1 and TRBJ1-4, with D perhaps TRBD1 (5 bases). Trimming stripped 3 bases from V and 4 bases from J, with 18 bases between. Germline V gene sequence: CDR1 DFQATT, CDR2 SNEGSKA (reference sequence). The CDR3 contains 16 residues. The CDR3 region has the DNA TGCAGTGCTAGTGACGCGGAACAAGACAGTAATGAAAAACTGTTTTTT. Translating it yields CSASDAEQDSNEKLFF.

The chain employs TRBV15 and TRBJ2-1; 7 nucleotides align to TRBD2. The CDR3 is 15 residues long. V was pared by 0 bases and J by 6 bases, with 5 bases of the junction left unmatched. The V gene's germline CDR1 is LNHNV and CDR2 YYDKDF (reference sequence). DNA of the CDR3: TGTGCCACCAGCAGAGAGGGCAGGGAGGGCAATGAGCAGTTCTTC. This encodes CATSREGREGNEQFF.

This clone was recorded only once. The V gene is TRBV28, the J gene TRBJ2-2; D possibly corresponds to TRBD1 (5 bases). Trimming shortened V by 6 bases and J by 2 bases, and 10 bases separated the two germline ends. There are 14 residues in the CDR3. Germline values: CDR1 MDHEN, CDR2 SYDVKM. CDR3 DNA: TGTGCCAGCAGAGGACATTCCAACACCGGGGAGCTGTTTTTT. It yields the protein CASRGHSNTGELFF.

This chain uses TRBV7-9 with TRBJ1-5; 9 bases map to TRBD1. V shed 4 bases, J shed 4 bases, and the junction held 5 bases outside the gene matches. From germline, CDR1 is SEHNR and CDR2 FQNEAQ (reference sequence). The CDR3 is 15 amino acids. CDR3 in amino acids: CASSSGQGPNQPQHF. In nucleotides, the CDR3 is TGTGCCAGCAGCTCCGGACAGGGGCCAAATCAGCCCCAGCATTTT.

The chain couples TRBV11-3 to TRBJ2-3, with 10 bases fitting TRBD2. The V segment lost 2 bases and the J segment 4 bases; nucleotides outside the gene matches: 12. This CDR3 is 18 amino acids long. Germline-derived CDR1 and CDR2 are SGHNT and YENEEA. CDR3 sequence reads: CASSLRTSGEHGADTQYF. CDR3 DNA sequence: TGTGCCAGCAGCTTACGGACTAGCGGAGAACACGGGGCAGATACGCAGTATTTT. The full variable domain, in which reference TRBV11-3 and TRBJ2-3 provide the parts outside the CDR3, is EAGVVQSPRYKIIEKKQPVAFWCNPISGHNTLYWYLQNLGQGPELLIRYENEEAVDDSQLPKDRFSAERLKGVDSTLKIQPAELGDSAVYLCASSLRTSGEHGADTQYFGPGTRLTVL.

This clone was detected a few times. The V call is TRBV7-2, the J call TRBJ1-3; unclear D gene. Germline lookup yields CDR1 SGHTA and CDR2 FQGNSA. There are 17 residues in the CDR3. V was pared by 3 bases and J by 0 bases, with 15 bases between. The CDR3 reads CASSFALAGFSGNTIYF. For the CDR3, the DNA is TGTGCCAGCAGCTTCGCCCTCGCAGGTTTCTCTGGAAACACCATATATTTT.

The chain recombines TRBV6-4 with TRBJ1-5, with 9 bases fitting TRBD1. V shed 6 bases, J shed 7 bases, and the junction held 10 bases outside the gene matches. CDR3 length: 15 residues. Per germline, CDR1 MRHNA and CDR2 SNTAGT. This CDR3 reads CASRGQGRSRQPQHF. Written as DNA, the CDR3 is TGTGCCAGCAGGGGACAGGGAAGGTCGAGACAGCCCCAGCATTTT.

The chain couples TRBV5-4 to TRBJ2-1; 8 bases agree with TRBD2. Germline CDR1 SGHNT, CDR2 YYREEE (reference sequence). The CDR3 is 13 residues long. Losses at the gene ends were 4 bases for V and 5 bases for J; bases not matched to a gene: 2. The CDR3 DNA reads TGTGCCAGCAGCCCGGGAGGGAACAATGAGCAGTTCTTC. This translates into CASSPGGNNEQFF.